These 30 T cell receptor beta chains were all obtained from the same sample, sequenced in a study of early T cells in non-severe SARS-CoV-2 infection. TCRdb re-analysed the 5' RACE reads in MiXCR, keeping a single row per CDR3 protein. The repertoire holds approximately 52,000 distinct CDR3 sequences, roughly 8.2% seen once, with 4% to 5.5% in the top ten. Sequences were obtained from whole blood. All receptors come from an adult who was a healthcare worker with PCR-confirmed SARS-CoV-2 infection or an uninfected control (not recorded which).

The V call is TRBV18, the J call TRBJ2-5; 13 bases align to TRBD2. Germline V gene data show CDR1 as KGHSH and CDR2 as LQKENI. J was trimmed by 7 bases and V by 0 bases; bases with no gene match: 2. The CDR3 extends over 15 amino acids. The CDR3, as DNA: TGTGCCAGCTCACCACCGGGACTAGCGGGATGGACCCAGTACTTC. Its protein product is CASSPPGLAGWTQYF.

This clonotype was detected many times. The chain carries TRBV5-6 and TRBJ1-2; D unclear. V was shortened by 5 bases and J by 8 bases, with 10 bases between the two germline ends. The CDR3 contains 11 residues. Germline V CDR1 and CDR2: SGHDT, YYEEEE. The CDR3 DNA sequence: TGTGCCAGCAGGAACCGGCGGGGCTACACCTTC. Its translation is CASRNRRGYTF. Using reference TRBV5-6 and TRBJ1-2 for the parts outside the CDR3, the full variable domain is DAGVTQSPTHLIKTRGQQVTLRCSPKSGHDTVSWYQQALGQGPQFIFQYYEEEERQRGNFPDRFSGHQFPNYSSELNVNALLLGDSALYLCASRNRRGYTFGSGTRLTVV.

The chain joins TRBV6-6 to TRBJ2-7; 7 bases align to TRBD1. V shed 8 bases, J shed 3 bases, and the junction held 13 bases outside the gene matches. Germline V gives CDR1 MNHNY, CDR2 SVGAGI (reference sequence). The CDR3 has 15 residues. The CDR3 nucleotides are TGTGCCAGCGGGATGGGAAAAGGGGGCATCTACGAGCAGTACTTC. It yields the protein CASGMGKGGIYEQYF.

The rearrangement joins TRBV6-5 to TRBJ1-5; D remains ambiguous. CDR1 and CDR2 (germline): MNHEY, SVGAGI. V shed 5 bases and J shed 4 bases, with 9 bases lying between them. There are 13 residues in the CDR3. The CDR3 loop reads CASSPDENQPQHF. The CDR3 bases are TGTGCCAGCAGTCCGGACGAAAATCAGCCCCAGCATTTT.

There are a few counts of this clonotype. CDR3: CASSSLGQVKQETQYF. CDR3 DNA: TGTGCCAGCAGCTCCCTAGGACAGGTGAAACAAGAGACCCAGTACTTC. V and J are TRBV7-8 and TRBJ2-5; the match to TRBD1 covers 7 bases. The trim removed 4 bases at V and 2 bases at J, leaving 10 bases unmatched. The CDR3 runs 16 residues. Germline CDR1 reads SGHVS; CDR2 reads FQNEAQ.

The CDR3 region has the DNA TGTGCCAGCAGCCCACAGGGGGCAACTAATGAAAAACTGTTTTTT. Translating gives CASSPQGATNEKLFF. The rearrangement uses TRBV3-1 and TRBJ1-4; 8 bases agree with TRBD1. V lost 4 bases, J lost 0 bases, and 1 base stayed unmatched. The CDR3 length is 15 residues. CDR1 LGHDT and CDR2 YNNKEL come from the germline V gene (reference sequence).

This clonotype was seen a handful of times. CDR3 amino acids: CASSPGLYEQYF. DNA for the CDR3: TGTGCCAGCAGTCCCGGACTCTACGAGCAGTACTTC. The genes are TRBV12-3 or TRBV12-4 and TRBJ2-7, with D possibly being TRBD2 (5 bases). V dropped 5 bases and J dropped 3 bases, with 8 bases sitting between them. There are 12 residues in the CDR3.

The chain is built from TRBV6-5 and TRBJ2-1; unclear D gene. CDR3 length: 13 residues. Germline CDR1 is MNHEY and CDR2 is SVGAGI. Trimming cost V 0 bases and J 9 bases, with 9 bases left between them. This CDR3 is CASSYSKGIEQFF. CDR3 coding DNA: TGTGCCAGCAGTTACTCGAAGGGAATTGAGCAGTTCTTC.

The CDR3 is CASSPRDRQTDTQYF. CDR3 nucleotides: TGTGCCAGCAGCCCCCGGGACAGGCAAACAGATACGCAGTATTTT. The chain recombines TRBV4-2 with TRBJ2-3; 8 bases map to TRBD1. This CDR3 has 15 residues. The ends lost 4 bases at V and 3 bases at J; junction bases unmatched: 6. CDR1 is LGHNA and CDR2 is YNFKEQ in the germline V gene.

This clonotype was detected ten times or more. The gene calls are TRBV29-1 and TRBJ2-1; perhaps TRBD2 as D (7 bases). From germline, CDR1 is SQVTM and CDR2 ANQGSEA. The CDR3 has 15 residues. The V end was cut by 4 bases, the J end by 5 bases, with 18 bases between. CDR3 sequence (DNA): TGCAGCGTTGTGTTGGGGGCGGGGGCCAACAATGAGCAGTTCTTC. This sequence encodes CSVVLGAGANNEQFF.

This chain uses TRBV12-3 or TRBV12-4 with TRBJ2-4; unclear D gene. This CDR3 has 14 amino acids. V was pared by 3 bases and J by 7 bases, with 13 bases between. CDR3 region: CASSFGGAVNIQYF. Here the CDR3 DNA reads TGTGCCAGCAGTTTCGGCGGTGCCGTGAACATTCAGTACTTC.

The V call is TRBV6-5, the J call TRBJ2-3, with 9 bases that match TRBD2. CDR1 is MNHEY, CDR2 SVGAGI, per germline. After removal of 11 bases from V and 5 bases from J, the junction contained 2 bases not matched to a gene. There are 11 residues in the CDR3. CDR3 bases: TGTGCCGCGGGGGGGCGAGATACGCAGTATTTT. The encoded protein is CAAGGRDTQYF.

This clonotype was detected only a few times. CDR3 sequence reads: CASSSTASGTSTDTQYF. Written as DNA, the CDR3 is TGTGCCAGCAGCTCAACGGCTAGCGGTACTAGCACAGATACGCAGTATTTT. The chain joins TRBV7-3 to TRBJ2-3; 7 nucleotides match TRBD2. V trimming: 4 bases; J trimming: 0 bases; junction bases outside the gene matches: 10. The CDR3 consists of 17 residues. Germline lookup yields CDR1 SGHTA and CDR2 FQGTGA.

This clonotype was recorded a few times. V is TRBV7-9 and J is TRBJ2-1; 14 bases are shared with TRBD2. CDR3 length: 17 amino acids. Germline V CDR1 and CDR2: SEHNR, FQNEAQ (reference sequence). V shed 5 bases, J shed 7 bases, and the junction held 10 bases outside the gene matches. CDR3 amino acids: CASSSGGTSGSNNEQFF. The DNA for the CDR3 is TGTGCCAGCAGCAGCGGTGGGACTAGCGGGAGTAATAATGAGCAGTTCTTC. Supplemented by reference TRBV7-9 and TRBJ2-1, the full variable domain reads DTGVSQNPRHKITKRGQNVTFRCDPISEHNRLYWYRQTLGQGPEFLTYFQNEAQLEKSRLLSDRFSAERPKGSFSTLEIQRTEQGDSAMYLCASSSGGTSGSNNEQFFGPGTRLTVL.

This chain joins TRBV28 and TRBJ1-3; D might be TRBD1 (5 bases). Germline CDR1 reads MDHEN; CDR2 reads SYDVKM. V gave up 8 bases and J gave up 9 bases, with 20 bases separating them. The CDR3 runs to 14 residues. This CDR3 is CASASGEGTGTIYF. The DNA for the CDR3 is TGTGCCAGCGCGTCGGGGGAAGGGACCGGCACCATATATTTT.

The chain carries TRBV5-1 and TRBJ2-7; 7 bases line up with TRBD1. J gave up 3 bases and V 5 bases, and 11 bases lay outside the gene matches. Per germline, CDR1 SGHRS and CDR2 YFSETQ. The CDR3 is made up of 15 amino acids. The CDR3: CASSRTGTVNYEQYF. The CDR3 DNA sequence: TGCGCCAGCAGTCGAACCGGGACAGTTAACTACGAGCAGTACTTC. Full variable domain (outside the CDR3, taken from reference TRBV5-1 and TRBJ2-7): KAGVTQTPRYLIKTRGQQVTLSCSPISGHRSVSWYQQTPGQGLQFLFEYFSETQRNKGNFPGRFSGRQFSNSRSEMNVSTLELGDSALYLCASSRTGTVNYEQYFGPGTRLTVT.

The rearrangement joins TRBV9 to TRBJ1-1, with TRBD1 matching over 10 bases. V trimming: 4 bases; J trimming: 6 bases; junction bases outside the gene matches: 9. This CDR3 region has 15 residues. Per the germline V gene, CDR1 is SGDLS and CDR2 is YYNGEE. As DNA, the CDR3 is TGTGCCAGCAGCACAGGGACAGGGGTGTTCTCTGAAGCTTTCTTT. It specifies CASSTGTGVFSEAFF.

V usage is TRBV7-8 and J usage is TRBJ1-3; D may be TRBD1 (6 bases). The germline CDR1 and CDR2 sequences are SGHVS and FQNEAQ. The CDR3 is made up of 19 amino acids. The V end lost 2 bases, the J end lost 0 bases, and 20 bases lay between the germline ends. DNA for the CDR3: TGTGCCAGCAGCTTAATCGTTGCCGCGGGGGCGTCCTCTGGAAACACCATATATTTT. Protein: CASSLIVAAGASSGNTIYF.

This clonotype was counted at least ten times. The rearrangement links TRBV12-3 or TRBV12-4 to TRBJ2-2; TRBD1 is a possible D gene (6 bases). CDR3 length equals 14 residues. Trimming stripped 5 bases from V and 1 base from J, with 8 bases between. The CDR3 nucleotides read TGTGCCAGCAGTGGGGGACAGAACACCGGGGAGCTGTTTTTT. It translates to CASSGGQNTGELFF.

The chain has TRBV18 and TRBJ1-5; D perhaps matches TRBD1 (6 bases). Trimming removed 2 bases from V and 7 bases from J, with 12 bases in between. CDR1 is KGHSH, CDR2 LQKENI, per germline. The CDR3 length is 14 residues. CDR3 nucleotides: TGTGCCAGCTCACCAGGGGGCAGGGCACAGCCCCAGCATTTT. It encodes CASSPGGRAQPQHF. The full variable domain, rest sourced from reference TRBV18 and TRBJ1-5, is NAGVMQNPRHLVRRRGQEARLRCSPMKGHSHVYWYRQLPEEGLKFMVYLQKENIIDESGMPKERFSAEFPKEGPSILRIQQVVRGDSAAYFCASSPGGRAQPQHFGDGTRLSIL.

In this sample, this clonotype turned up many times. The chain employs TRBV27 and TRBJ1-2, with D possibly being TRBD1 (5 bases). Germline lookup yields CDR1 MNHEY and CDR2 SMNVEV (reference sequence). V lost 0 bases and J 6 bases, leaving 8 bases between the germline ends. The length of the CDR3 is 13 residues. The CDR3 DNA is TGTGCCAGCAGTTTATCGGGGGTAAATGGCTACACCTTC. Translating gives CASSLSGVNGYTF.

The sample holds a few counts of this clonotype. V gene TRBV4-1 combines with J gene TRBJ1-2; D gene unclear. Germline values: CDR1 MGHRA, CDR2 YSYEKL. Trimming removed 0 bases at V and 2 bases at J, with 10 bases between. CDR3 size: 15 residues. The CDR3 spells CASSQDLVANYGYTF. The DNA for the CDR3 is TGCGCCAGCAGCCAAGATCTGGTGGCAAACTATGGCTACACCTTC.

Remarks on this clonotype: The junction shows a germline mismatch at one end, possibly a read error. The V and J genes are TRBV6-5 and TRBJ1-2; the D gene is possibly TRBD1 (5 bases). This CDR3 is 13 amino acids long. Germline V lookup: CDR1 MNHEY, CDR2 SVGAGI. Written as DNA, the CDR3 is TGTGCCAGCAGTGCGGGACGGATCTATGGTTACACCTTC. Translation: CASSAGRIYGYTF.

This clonotype was counted only a few times. The CDR3 region is CASSPRTDTQYF. The DNA for the CDR3 is TGCGCCAGCAGCCCCCGCACAGATACGCAGTATTTT. The chain employs TRBV4-1 and TRBJ2-3, with D uncertain. The germline V gene encodes CDR1 MGHRA and CDR2 YSYEKL. The germline V and J ends were trimmed by 4 bases and 1 base, with 3 bases remaining between them. This CDR3 is built from 12 residues.

This clonotype has at least ten counts. The rearrangement uses TRBV12-3 or TRBV12-4 and TRBJ2-3, with TRBD1 identical over 8 bases. V was clipped by 1 base and J by 2 bases; unmatched bases: 11. This CDR3 has 18 residues. This chain's CDR3 is CASSLGRTGFNPTDTQYF. Here the CDR3 DNA reads TGTGCCAGCAGTTTAGGGCGGACAGGGTTTAACCCCACAGATACGCAGTATTTT.

This clonotype was seen ten or more times. The V and J genes are TRBV28 and TRBJ2-7; D could derive from TRBD1 or TRBD2 (5 bases each). V shed 5 bases and J shed 3 bases, with 17 bases lying between them. This CDR3 comprises 15 residues. Germline loops: CDR1 MDHEN, CDR2 SYDVKM. The CDR3 is CASSPPGALVYEQYF. In DNA form, the CDR3 reads TGTGCCAGCAGTCCCCCCGGGGCCCTGGTCTACGAGCAGTACTTC.

The rearrangement joins TRBV11-2 to TRBJ2-7; 9 bases are shared with TRBD1. The V segment lost 4 bases and the J segment 3 bases; nucleotides outside the gene matches: 7. This CDR3 is built from 15 residues. Germline-derived CDR1 and CDR2 are SGHAT and FQNNGV. CDR3: CASSYRGQADYEQYF. CDR3 coding DNA: TGTGCCAGCAGCTACAGGGGGCAGGCTGACTACGAGCAGTACTTC.

This clonotype was detected a few times. V gene TRBV5-6 combines with J gene TRBJ2-2, with TRBD1 matching over 11 bases. This CDR3 has 15 amino acids. The germline V gene has CDR1 SGHDT and CDR2 YYEEEE. J was trimmed by 7 bases and V by 5 bases; bases with no gene match: 7. CDR3 bases: TGTGCCAGCAGGAGGACAGGGGGCGCCGGCGGGGAGCTGTTTTTT. It codes for CASRRTGGAGGELFF.

The rearrangement uses TRBV7-9 and TRBJ2-2; D is unclear. The CDR3 runs 12 residues. Germline V gene data show CDR1 as SEHNR and CDR2 as FQNEAQ (reference sequence). The germline V and J ends were trimmed by 5 bases and 6 bases, with 7 bases remaining between them. The CDR3 region is CASSPDAGELFF. CDR3 in DNA: TGTGCCAGCAGCCCTGACGCCGGGGAGCTGTTTTTT.

The chain couples TRBV7-8 to TRBJ2-2; 7 positions match TRBD2. Unmatched junction bases numbered 4, after V lost 5 bases and J lost 4 bases. The CDR3 contains 14 residues. From germline, CDR1 is SGHVS and CDR2 FQNEAQ. CDR3 protein: CASSTGGFTGELFF. The CDR3 nucleotides read TGTGCCAGCAGCACGGGGGGTTTCACCGGGGAGCTGTTTTTT. The whole variable domain, remainder taken from reference TRBV7-8 and TRBJ2-2, is GAGVSQSPRYKVAKRGQDVALRCDPISGHVSLFWYQQALGQGPEFLTYFQNEAQLDKSGLPSDRFFAERPEGSVSTLKIQRTQQEDSAVYLCASSTGGFTGELFFGEGSRLTVL.